These 29 T cell receptor beta chains were sequenced from one sample in a study of control samples from healthy donors and cancer patients. The assay was immunoSEQ multiplex PCR, and TCRdb's table has in-frame clones only and misses some. The table has 150,000 to 200,000 clones, around nine tenths seen once. Sequenced input: blood. The receptor source for this set is a man in his thirties or forties in good health.

This chain links TRBV5-6 with TRBJ2-7, with 10 bases identical to TRBD2. CDR3 size: 15 residues. V lost 4 bases, J lost 4 bases, and 8 bases stayed unmatched. Per germline, CDR1 SGHDT and CDR2 YYEEEE. DNA of the CDR3: TGTGCCAGCAGCCGTCGACTAGCGGGCTTATACGAGCAGTACTTC. This sequence encodes CASSRRLAGLYEQYF.

The chain couples TRBV5-4 to TRBJ2-6; D is undetermined. The CDR3 has 17 amino acids. Trimming left V 4 bases short and J 0 bases short, with 14 bases between. Germline assignment: CDR1 SGHNT and CDR2 YYREEE (reference sequence). The CDR3 DNA is TGTGCCAGCAGCCCACTTTTGATAAGCTCTGGGGCCAACGTCCTGACTTTC. It encodes CASSPLLISSGANVLTF.

About this clone itself: One junction end disagrees with the germline gene, perhaps due to a read error. This chain joins TRBV5-4 and TRBJ2-1; 11 bases fit TRBD1. This CDR3 is built from 12 residues. Germline loops: CDR1 SGHNT, CDR2 YYREEE (reference sequence). Here the CDR3 DNA reads TGTGCCAGCAGCCAAGGACAGGGGGCGACGGTCTTC. Amino acid sequence: CASSQGQGATVF.

The chain carries TRBV10-3 and TRBJ2-5, with D possibly being TRBD1 or TRBD2 (5 bases each). Between the trimmed V and J ends, which lost 6 bases and 0 bases, there was a span of 14 bases. The CDR3 is made up of 15 amino acids. Germline CDR1 ENHRY, CDR2 SYGVKD. CDR3 sequence: CAISRGPLYQETQYF. The CDR3 DNA reads TGTGCCATCAGCCGGGGACCGCTGTACCAAGAGACCCAGTACTTC.

The V call is TRBV19, the J call TRBJ1-2, with D possibly matching TRBD1 (6 bases). Trimming removed 3 bases from V and 7 bases from J, with 12 bases in between. This CDR3 has 13 amino acids. Germline V gene sequence: CDR1 LNHDA, CDR2 SQIVND (reference sequence). As DNA, the CDR3 is TGTGCCAGTAGTATTGCAGGGGCCAGTGGCTACACCTTC. This translates into CASSIAGASGYTF.

The rearrangement joins TRBV3-1 (or the pseudogene TRBV3-2) to TRBJ1-4; 9 positions agree with TRBD1. This CDR3 is 15 amino acids long. The germline V gene encodes CDR1 LGHDT and CDR2 YNNKEL (reference sequence). The junction had 7 bases not matched to a gene; V was cut back by 3 bases and J by 8 bases. This CDR3 is CASSHGGQGEEKLFF. The CDR3 DNA sequence: TGTGCCAGCAGCCATGGGGGACAGGGAGAAGAAAAACTGTTTTTT.

The chain joins TRBV7-9 to TRBJ1-6; D unresolved. CDR1 is SEHNR and CDR2 is FQNEAQ in the germline V gene (reference sequence). V was pared by 4 bases and J by 7 bases, with 11 bases between. CDR3 size: 14 residues. The CDR3 DNA is TGTGCCAGCAGCTCCGTGGGGAGAAATTCACCCCTCCACTTT. Residues: CASSSVGRNSPLHF. Using reference TRBV7-9 and TRBJ1-6 for the parts outside the CDR3, the full variable domain is DTGVSQNPRHKITKRGQNVTFRCDPISEHNRLYWYRQTLGQGPEFLTYFQNEAQLEKSRLLSDRFSAERPKGSFSTLEIQRTEQGDSAMYLCASSSVGRNSPLHFGNGTRLTVT.

A note on this clone: Compared with germline, one end of the junction differs, possibly owing to a read error. The chain is built from TRBV6-5 and TRBJ2-5; TRBD2 aligns across 13 bases. Germline-derived CDR1 and CDR2 are MNHEY and SVGAGI. The CDR3 consists of 15 residues. The CDR3 loop is CASSDSGLAGETQYF. In DNA form, the CDR3 reads TGTGCCAGCAGTGACTCGGGACTAGCGGGGGAGACCCAGTACTTC.

The chain recombines TRBV27 with TRBJ2-7, with D tentatively TRBD1 or TRBD2 (6 bases each). Germline V gene lookup returns CDR1 MNHEY and CDR2 SMNVEV (reference sequence). The CDR3 has 16 amino acids. The V gene lost 5 bases and the J gene lost 1 base, with 18 bases spanning the gap. This chain's CDR3 is CASSRSGARGSYEQYF. In DNA, the CDR3 is TGTGCCAGCAGTCGGTCGGGGGCCCGCGGTTCCTACGAGCAGTACTTC.

Here the CDR3 reads CASSKGTSGRDGDTQYF. For the CDR3, the DNA is TGTGCCAGCAGTAAAGGGACTAGCGGGAGGGACGGAGATACGCAGTATTTT. The rearrangement uses TRBV6-1 and TRBJ2-3, with 16 bases identical to TRBD2. Germline lookup yields CDR1 MNHNS and CDR2 SASEGT. The CDR3 totals 17 residues. The ends lost 5 bases at V and 5 bases at J; junction bases unmatched: 7.

J is TRBJ2-7 and V is TRBV21-1. TRBV21-1 is an annotated pseudogene. The CDR3 runs 15 residues. In DNA form, the CDR3 reads TGTGCCAGCAGCAAAGATGGAGGGGGAAATTACGAGCAGTACTTC. The encoded protein is CASSKDGGGNYEQYF.

This chain joins TRBV3-1 (or the pseudogene TRBV3-2) and TRBJ1-5; the D gene is possibly TRBD1 (5 bases). V was pared by 2 bases and J by 6 bases, with 11 bases between. The germline CDR1 and CDR2 sequences are LGHDT and YNNKEL (reference sequence). The CDR3 length is 14 residues. CDR3 DNA sequence: TGTGCCAGCAGCCAATGGGGCTCCGGTCAGCCCCAGCATTTT. Its translation is CASSQWGSGQPQHF.

V is TRBV7-9 and J is TRBJ1-2, with D unclear. V lost 5 bases and J lost 0, with 16 bases in between. The germline gives CDR1 SEHNR, CDR2 FQNEAQ (reference sequence). The CDR3 spans 16 residues. CDR3 sequence (DNA): TGTGCCAGCAGCGAGGGTGGTGGCGTTACTAACTATGGCTACACCTTC. Encoded protein: CASSEGGGVTNYGYTF.

This clone was detected only once. This chain links TRBV5-1 with TRBJ2-1; 10 positions agree with TRBD1. CDR3 length: 14 amino acids. In germline, CDR1 is SGHRS, CDR2 YFSETQ. V trimming: 6 bases; J trimming: 6 bases; junction bases outside the gene matches: 6. CDR3: CASNRDRGRNEQFF. For the CDR3, the DNA is TGCGCCAGCAACCGGGACAGGGGACGCAATGAGCAGTTCTTC.

The J gene is TRBJ1-2, the V gene TRBV21-1. TRBV21-1 is a pseudogene. The CDR3 has 12 residues. The CDR3 DNA is TGTGGTAAATCGGGGGGCCCCCAGGGCTACACCTTC. This gives the protein CGKSGGPQGYTF.

The chain is built from TRBV7-2 and TRBJ1-2; no reliable D call. The CDR3 is made up of 17 amino acids. Germline CDR1 is SGHTA and CDR2 is FQGNSA. Trimming stripped 0 bases from V and 7 bases from J, with 21 bases between. For the CDR3, the DNA is TGTGCCAGCAGCTTAGCGTGGCCAGAAATGCTAACAAGTGGCTACACCTTC. Its translation: CASSLAWPEMLTSGYTF.

The rearrangement uses TRBV2 and TRBJ2-7; 8 nucleotides line up with TRBD2. J was trimmed by 2 bases and V by 11 bases; bases with no gene match: 8. This CDR3 comprises 13 residues. The germline gives CDR1 SNHLY, CDR2 FYNNEI. In DNA, the CDR3 is TGTGCCTTGGGGGCGGGAGGAGCCTACGAGCAGTACTTC. Its protein is CALGAGGAYEQYF.

The chain is built from TRBV4-3 and TRBJ1-2, with TRBD1 as a possible D gene (6 bases). The CDR3 totals 15 residues. V dropped 0 bases and J dropped 4 bases, with 12 bases sitting between them. The germline gives CDR1 LGHNA, CDR2 YSLEER. CDR3 amino acids: CASSQDGGLGYGYTF. The CDR3 DNA reads TGCGCCAGCAGCCAAGATGGGGGGCTCGGCTATGGCTACACCTTC.

The chain carries TRBV7-9 and TRBJ1-3; 8 bases map to TRBD1. The length of the CDR3 is 16 residues. Trimming at V came to 1 base and at J to 0 bases, leaving 2 bases not matched to a gene. Looked up from germline, CDR1 is SEHNR and CDR2 is FQNEAQ (reference sequence). CDR3 DNA: TGTGCCAGCAGCTTAGGGACAGGGAGCTCTGGAAACACCATATATTTT. Its protein product is CASSLGTGSSGNTIYF.

V usage is TRBV19 and J usage is TRBJ2-1, with 7 bases that match TRBD2. Germline CDR1 reads LNHDA; CDR2 reads SQIVND (reference sequence). The CDR3 runs 17 residues. The ends lost 4 bases at V and 3 bases at J; junction bases unmatched: 12. The CDR3 nucleotides are TGTGCCAGTAGTAAACCAAGCCGGGGGACTAACTACAATGAGCAGTTCTTC. Translating it yields CASSKPSRGTNYNEQFF.

This clone occurred a few times. V gene TRBV24-1 combines with J gene TRBJ1-5; 9 nucleotides line up with TRBD1. CDR3 length: 15 residues. The germline V gene encodes CDR1 KGHDR and CDR2 SFDVKD. After removal of 7 bases from V and 11 bases from J, the junction contained 14 bases not matched to a gene. CDR3 DNA sequence: TGTGCCACCAGCGAGGGACAGGGTGGTGTGGGGTCCCAGCATTTT. Residues: CATSEGQGGVGSQHF.

On this clone itself: An end of the junction differs from the germline gene, which may be a read error. J is TRBJ1-1 and V is TRBV24-1; perhaps TRBD1 as D (5 bases). This CDR3 has 12 residues. Germline V gene data show CDR1 as KGHDR and CDR2 as SFDVKD. The CDR3 DNA sequence: TGTGCCACCAGTGATTTACTTGGGACTACCCACTTT. Translated, it gives CATSDLLGTTHF.

The V call is TRBV11-3, the J call TRBJ2-3, with D possibly being TRBD1 or TRBD2 (5 bases each). V was cut by 5 bases and J by 6 bases, with 18 bases left in between. Germline-derived CDR1 and CDR2 are SGHNT and YENEEA. This CDR3 contains 15 residues. In DNA, the CDR3 is TGTGCCAGCAGCCTTGGTTACCGGGACGACGATACGCAGTATTTT. Encoded protein: CASSLGYRDDDTQYF.

The rearrangement joins TRBV27 to TRBJ2-3; 7 nucleotides align to TRBD2. Germline-derived CDR1 and CDR2 are MNHEY and SMNVEV (reference sequence). The CDR3 covers 15 residues. With 4 bases clipped from V and 6 bases from J, the junction kept 10 bases outside the gene matches. The CDR3 DNA reads TGTGCCAGCAGTTCCATGAGGGAGGGGCCCGATACGCAGTATTTT. As protein: CASSSMREGPDTQYF.

The J gene is TRBJ1-1, the V gene TRBV10-3; weak D call: TRBD1 (5 bases). This CDR3 contains 15 residues. Germline values: CDR1 ENHRY, CDR2 SYGVKD. The V end lost 11 bases, the J end lost 4 bases, and 23 bases lay between the germline ends. The CDR3 coding sequence is TGTGCCGTGGTTATGAACCCGGCCACAGGCACTGAAGCTTTCTTT. Amino acids: CAVVMNPATGTEAFF.

The chain combines TRBV5-6 with TRBJ2-5, with D tentatively TRBD2 (5 bases). V dropped 0 bases and J dropped 5 bases, with 11 bases sitting between them. The CDR3 is 14 residues long. Germline V lookup: CDR1 SGHDT, CDR2 YYEEEE. The CDR3 sequence: CASSLGGPRETQYF. CDR3 DNA: TGTGCCAGCAGCTTGGGCGGGCCCAGGGAGACCCAGTACTTC.

This clone was recorded once. The chain is built from TRBV28 and TRBJ2-7; 11 nucleotides line up with TRBD2. V lost 5 bases, J lost 6 bases, and 9 bases stayed unmatched. The CDR3 consists of 15 residues. Germline-derived CDR1 and CDR2 are MDHEN and SYDVKM. The CDR3 reads CASSPGSGRAVEQYF. The CDR3 DNA is TGTGCCAGCAGTCCCGGTAGCGGGAGGGCGGTCGAGCAGTACTTC.

This chain connects TRBV6-6 to TRBJ1-3; no clear D gene. The germline V gene has CDR1 MNHNY and CDR2 SVGAGI (reference sequence). CDR3 length: 13 amino acids. Between the trimmed V and J ends, which lost 0 bases and 4 bases, there was a span of 4 bases. The CDR3 reads CASSYSSGNTIYF. The CDR3 bases are TGTGCCAGCAGTTACTCGTCCGGAAACACCATATATTTT.

The chain is built from TRBV4-2 and TRBJ2-5; TRBD1 is a possible D gene (6 bases). This CDR3 has 16 amino acids. Germline CDR1 reads LGHNA; CDR2 reads YNFKEQ. Trimming took 0 bases from V and 1 from J, leaving 12 bases between them. The CDR3 is CASSQDPGQGQETQYF. As DNA, the CDR3 is TGTGCCAGCAGCCAAGATCCGGGACAAGGCCAAGAGACCCAGTACTTC.